This TCR beta chain comes out of a study of shared clonotypes between healthy human individuals. TCRdb's copy holds only in-frame clones and misses some; the assay was immunoSEQ multiplex PCR. The sample carries roughly 1,000,000 clones, more than 75% recorded once. About this clone: This CDR3 is also generated by other DNA sequences in the sample.

The sequenced material came from memory CD4+ T cells from PBMCs. Subset specified: CD45RA-negative fraction. This sequence originates from a man aged 18 to 35 in good health. Some clones in this sample may be carry-over from other donors' samples.

The CDR3: CASTSGQGNYGYTF. DNA of the CDR3: TGTGCCAGTACTAGCGGACAGGGGAACTATGGCTACACCTTC. V and J are TRBV2 and TRBJ1-2; 9 nucleotides align to TRBD1. The J segment lost 2 bases and the V segment lost 9 bases, leaving 7 bases of the junction unmatched. Germline values: CDR1 SNHLY, CDR2 FYNNEI. CDR3 length: 14 residues.